The 9 T cell receptor beta chains below all came from one sample that was sequenced in a study of tumor-infiltrating lymphocytes in primary liver carcinoma. The source of the blood RNA was unsorted whole blood, and germline DNA was extracted as well. A primer matching the constant region was used to make TCR beta cDNA from approximately 520 ng of total RNA. For TCR beta, libraries were produced by three nested multiplex PCR rounds using slightly modified ARM-PCR. TRBV1-TRBV30 forward primers paired with a C-beta reverse primer drove the first two PCR rounds, about 9 cycles each. Using its own MiXCR run on the multiplex PCR reads, TCRdb lists one record per CDR3 protein. The data show 200,000 or so distinct CDR3 sequences, approximately 65% seen once. The sequenced sample was peripheral blood. The receptor set was obtained from an older woman with primary liver carcinoma and hepatitis B virus infection.

The rearrangement links TRBV11-3 to TRBJ2-5, with 9 bases lining up with TRBD2. CDR1 SGHNT and CDR2 YENEEA come from the germline V gene. CDR3 length equals 17 residues. This CDR3 is CAGSVAGEDRVGETQYF. The CDR3 region has the DNA TGTGCAGGCAGCGTAGCGGGAGAGGACCGGGTCGGAGAGACCCAGTACTTC.

Turning to this clonotype: A much more abundant neighbour one base away suggests this may be a read error. The chain has TRBV6-6 and TRBJ2-7, with no clear D. The CDR3 is 14 residues long. Germline loops: CDR1 MNHNY, CDR2 SVGAGI (reference sequence). The CDR3 is CANSYSSLYYEQYF. The CDR3 coding sequence is TGTGCCAACAGTTACTCGAGCCTCTACTACGAGCAGTACTTC.

J is TRBJ2-5 and V is TRBV11-2, with TRBD2 matching 12 bases. CDR3 length: 17 residues. The ends lost 5 bases at V and 7 bases at J; junction bases unmatched: 14. Germline V gene sequence: CDR1 SGHAT, CDR2 FQNNGV. CDR3 sequence (DNA): TGTGCCAGCAGCACCTCGTTGACTAGCGGGAGTAGGGGGACCCAGTACTTC. This translates into CASSTSLTSGSRGTQYF. Complete variable domain (other parts from reference TRBV11-2 and TRBJ2-5): EAGVAQSPRYKIIEKRQSVAFWCNPISGHATLYWYQQILGQGPKLLIQFQNNGVVDDSQLPKDRFSAERLKGVDSTLKIQPAKLEDSAVYLCASSTSLTSGSRGTQYFGPGTRLLVL.

Comment on this clonotype: A read error may explain this, as a much larger clone is one base away. The V gene is TRBV6-5, the J gene TRBJ2-7, with 7 positions matching TRBD2. Germline V CDR1 and CDR2: MNHEY, SVGAGI. This CDR3 contains 11 residues. The CDR3 nucleotides are TGTGTCAGCAGCCGAGCGGGGTGGGAGTACTTC. It translates to CVSSRAGWEYF.

There are many counts of this clonotype. The rearrangement uses TRBV4-2 and TRBJ2-7, with unresolved D. The V and J ends lost 1 base and 3 bases respectively, with 13 bases between them. The CDR3 runs to 15 residues. Germline V CDR1 and CDR2: LGHNA, YNFKEQ. The CDR3 spells CASSQAAVLDYEQYF. The CDR3, as DNA: TGTGCCAGCAGCCAAGCCGCGGTCTTAGACTACGAGCAGTACTTC.

This clonotype was observed at least ten times. V usage is TRBV11-3 and J usage is TRBJ1-1, with D unclear. CDR3 length equals 11 residues. Germline lookup yields CDR1 SGHNT and CDR2 YENEEA. The germline V and J ends were trimmed by 8 bases and 5 bases, with 9 bases remaining between them. In DNA form, the CDR3 reads TGTGCCAGCTCACGGGGAACTGAAGCTTTCTTT. It translates to CASSRGTEAFF.

DNA for the CDR3: TGCGCCAGCCAGGGGAGGGAGTACGATGAGCAGTTCTTC. This gives the protein CASQGREYDEQFF. This sequence joins TRBV10-2 and TRBJ2-1, with TRBD2 as a possible D gene (7 bases). Trimming stripped 8 bases from V and 8 bases from J, with 16 bases between. This CDR3 has 13 amino acids. CDR1 is WSHSY and CDR2 is SAAADI in the germline V gene.

This clonotype was counted ten times or more. The rearrangement joins TRBV6-5 to TRBJ2-3, with 12 bases fitting TRBD2. The CDR3 contains 15 residues. Trimming at V came to 7 bases and at J to 2 bases, leaving 4 bases not matched to a gene. The V gene's germline CDR1 is MNHEY and CDR2 SVGAGI. The CDR3 coding sequence is TGTGCCAGCACCCCTAGCGGGAGGGACACAGATACGCAGTATTTT. Translation gives CASTPSGRDTDTQYF.

The chain employs TRBV10-1 and TRBJ1-1, with a tentative D call TRBD1 (5 bases). This CDR3 has 14 residues. Germline CDR1 is WNHNN and CDR2 is SYGVQD (reference sequence). Trimming removed 2 bases at V and 11 bases at J, with 18 bases between. The CDR3 loop reads CASSEGTGSGSAFF. Here the CDR3 DNA reads TGCGCCAGCAGTGAGGGAACAGGTTCCGGCTCGGCTTTCTTT.